Only a few counts were recorded for the clone carrying this T cell receptor beta chain. Its antigen remains unknown. The data were taken from a study of identical twins. Study outcomes and limitations: A lower insertion count was a feature of abundant cord blood beta clonotypes, with no such feature in memory repertoires.

Germline CDR1 reads ENHRY; CDR2 reads SYGVKD. The V and J ends lost 5 bases and 6 bases, in that order; junction bases with no gene match: 9. The CDR3 covers 14 residues. TCRdb recomputed calls from the 5' RACE reads with MiXCR, one row per CDR3 protein. This sample has 200,000 to 300,000 distinct CDR3 sequences, with 5.5% to 8% found just once. This same sample was also taken into another study, of yellow fever vaccine responses in identical twins.

Specimen: memory (CD45RO+) T cells sorted from blood. The receptor was derived from a woman aged 18-29 years in good health. The chain has TRBV10-3 and TRBJ1-2; TRBD1 matches at 7 bases. CDR3 in amino acids: CAISKDRQQDGYTF. As DNA, the CDR3 is TGTGCCATCAGTAAGGACAGGCAGCAGGATGGCTACACCTTC.